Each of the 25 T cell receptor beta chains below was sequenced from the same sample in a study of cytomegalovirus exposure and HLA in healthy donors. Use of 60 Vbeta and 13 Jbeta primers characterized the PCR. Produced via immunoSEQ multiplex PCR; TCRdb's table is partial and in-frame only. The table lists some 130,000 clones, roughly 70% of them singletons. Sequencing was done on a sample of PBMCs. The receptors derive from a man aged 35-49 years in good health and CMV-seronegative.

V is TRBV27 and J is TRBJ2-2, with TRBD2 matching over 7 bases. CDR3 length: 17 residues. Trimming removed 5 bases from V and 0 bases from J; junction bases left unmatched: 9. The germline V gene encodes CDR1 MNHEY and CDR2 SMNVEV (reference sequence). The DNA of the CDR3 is TGTGCCAGCAGTCGGGGGACTAACCGACCGAACACCGGGGAGCTGTTTTTT. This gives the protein CASSRGTNRPNTGELFF.

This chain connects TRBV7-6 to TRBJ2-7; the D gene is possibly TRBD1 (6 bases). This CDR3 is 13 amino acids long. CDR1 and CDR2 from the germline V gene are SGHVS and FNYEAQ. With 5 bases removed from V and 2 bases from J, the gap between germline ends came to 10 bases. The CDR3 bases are TGTGCCAGCAGCCCAGGGGATCCCTACGAGCAGTACTTC. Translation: CASSPGDPYEQYF.

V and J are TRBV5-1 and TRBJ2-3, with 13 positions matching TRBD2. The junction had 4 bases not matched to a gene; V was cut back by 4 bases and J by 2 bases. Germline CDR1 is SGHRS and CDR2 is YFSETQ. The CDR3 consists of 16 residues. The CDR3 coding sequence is TGCGCCAGCAGCCTGGGACTAGCGGGATTCACAGATACGCAGTATTTT. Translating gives CASSLGLAGFTDTQYF.

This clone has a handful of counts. CDR3 sequence reads: CASSLGTGLNYGYTF. The CDR3 nucleotides read TGCGCCAGCAGCTTGGGGACAGGCCTAAACTATGGCTACACCTTC. The chain recombines TRBV5-1 with TRBJ1-2; 7 bases agree with TRBD1. From germline, CDR1 is SGHRS and CDR2 YFSETQ. The V and J ends lost 0 bases and 2 bases, in that order; junction bases with no gene match: 4. The CDR3 has 15 amino acids.

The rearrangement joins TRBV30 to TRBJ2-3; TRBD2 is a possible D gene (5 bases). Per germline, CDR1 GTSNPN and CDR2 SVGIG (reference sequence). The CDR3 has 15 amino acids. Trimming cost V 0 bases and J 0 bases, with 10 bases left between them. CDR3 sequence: CAWSVGGRSTDTQYF. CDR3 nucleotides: TGTGCCTGGAGTGTAGGCGGGCGAAGCACAGATACGCAGTATTTT.

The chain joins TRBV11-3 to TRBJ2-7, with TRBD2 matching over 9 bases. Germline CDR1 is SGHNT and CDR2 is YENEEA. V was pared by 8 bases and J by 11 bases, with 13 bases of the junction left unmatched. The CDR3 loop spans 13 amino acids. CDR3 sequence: CASGRGVAGEKYF. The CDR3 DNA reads TGTGCCAGCGGCAGGGGGGTAGCGGGAGAAAAGTACTTC. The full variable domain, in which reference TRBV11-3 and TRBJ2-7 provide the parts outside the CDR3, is EAGVVQSPRYKIIEKKQPVAFWCNPISGHNTLYWYLQNLGQGPELLIRYENEEAVDDSQLPKDRFSAERLKGVDSTLKIQPAELGDSAVYLCASGRGVAGEKYFGPGTRLTVT.

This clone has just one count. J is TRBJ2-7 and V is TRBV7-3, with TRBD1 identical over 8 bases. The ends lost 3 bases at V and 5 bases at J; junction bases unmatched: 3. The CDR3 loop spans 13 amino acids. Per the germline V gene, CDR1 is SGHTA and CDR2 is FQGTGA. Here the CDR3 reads CASSLDRVDEQYF. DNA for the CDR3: TGTGCCAGCAGCTTGGACAGGGTGGACGAGCAGTACTTC.

The DNA of the CDR3 is TGTGCCAGTACTTACAGCGGGAACACTGAAGCTTTCTTT. Its protein is CASTYSGNTEAFF. The chain recombines TRBV19 with TRBJ1-1; no definite D call. The CDR3 spans 13 residues. V was clipped by 7 bases and J by 1 base, with 10 bases between them. CDR1 LNHDA and CDR2 SQIVND come from the germline V gene (reference sequence). The full variable domain, rest sourced from reference TRBV19 and TRBJ1-1, is DGGITQSPKYLFRKEGQNVTLSCEQNLNHDAMYWYRQDPGQGLRLIYYSQIVNDFQKGDIAEGYSVSREKKESFPLTVTSAQKNPTAFYLCASTYSGNTEAFFGQGTRLTVV.

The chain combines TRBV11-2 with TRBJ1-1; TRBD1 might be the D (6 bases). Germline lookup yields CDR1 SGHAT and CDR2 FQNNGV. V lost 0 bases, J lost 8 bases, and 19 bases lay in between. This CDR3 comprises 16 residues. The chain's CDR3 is CASSLDRAGAWGEAFF. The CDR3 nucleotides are TGTGCCAGCAGCTTAGACCGCGCGGGGGCATGGGGGGAAGCTTTCTTT.

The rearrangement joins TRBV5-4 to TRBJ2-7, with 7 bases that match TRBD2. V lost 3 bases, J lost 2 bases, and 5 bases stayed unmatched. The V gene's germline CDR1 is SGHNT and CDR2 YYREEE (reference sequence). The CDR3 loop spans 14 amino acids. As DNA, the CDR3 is TGTGCCAGCAGCTGGGGACGGGAGGCCTACGAGCAGTACTTC. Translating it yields CASSWGREAYEQYF.

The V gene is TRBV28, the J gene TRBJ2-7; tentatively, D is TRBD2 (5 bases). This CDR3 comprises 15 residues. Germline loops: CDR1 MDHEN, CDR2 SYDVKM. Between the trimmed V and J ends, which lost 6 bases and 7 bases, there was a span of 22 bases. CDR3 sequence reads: CASSPNPSAGKEQYF. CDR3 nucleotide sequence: TGTGCCAGCAGCCCGAACCCTTCGGCCGGGAAGGAGCAGTACTTC.

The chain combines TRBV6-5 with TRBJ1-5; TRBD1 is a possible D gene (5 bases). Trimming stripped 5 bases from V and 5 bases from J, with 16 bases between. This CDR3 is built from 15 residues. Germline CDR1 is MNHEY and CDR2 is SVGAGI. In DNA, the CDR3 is TGTGCCAGCAGTCCCTTATCAAGGGGCGATCAGCCCCAGCATTTT. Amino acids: CASSPLSRGDQPQHF.

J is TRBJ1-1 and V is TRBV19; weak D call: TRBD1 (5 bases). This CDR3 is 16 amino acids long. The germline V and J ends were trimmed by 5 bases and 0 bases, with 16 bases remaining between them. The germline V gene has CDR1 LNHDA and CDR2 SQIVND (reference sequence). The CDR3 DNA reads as TGTGCCAGTAGTGTCGACCCCGGGACTGTGAACACTGAAGCTTTCTTT. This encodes CASSVDPGTVNTEAFF.

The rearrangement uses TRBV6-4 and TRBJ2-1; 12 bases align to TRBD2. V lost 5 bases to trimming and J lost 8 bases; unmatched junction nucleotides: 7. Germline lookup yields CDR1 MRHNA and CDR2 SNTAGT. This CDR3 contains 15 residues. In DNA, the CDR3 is TGTGCCAGCAGTTCAGGACTAGCGGGGTCGGATGAGCAGTTCTTC. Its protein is CASSSGLAGSDEQFF.

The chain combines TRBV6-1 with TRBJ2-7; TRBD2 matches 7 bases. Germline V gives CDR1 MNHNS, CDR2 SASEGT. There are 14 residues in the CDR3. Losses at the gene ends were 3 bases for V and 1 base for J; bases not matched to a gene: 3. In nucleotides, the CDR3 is TGTGCCAGCAGTGAGACGGGGGGATCCTACGAGCAGTACTTC. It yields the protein CASSETGGSYEQYF.

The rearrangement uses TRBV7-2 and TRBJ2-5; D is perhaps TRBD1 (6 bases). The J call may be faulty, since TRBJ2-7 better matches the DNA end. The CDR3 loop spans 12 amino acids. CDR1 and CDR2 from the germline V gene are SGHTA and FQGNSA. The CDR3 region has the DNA TGTGCCAGCAGCTGGGGGCCCTACGAGCAGTACTTC. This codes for CASSWGPYEQYF.

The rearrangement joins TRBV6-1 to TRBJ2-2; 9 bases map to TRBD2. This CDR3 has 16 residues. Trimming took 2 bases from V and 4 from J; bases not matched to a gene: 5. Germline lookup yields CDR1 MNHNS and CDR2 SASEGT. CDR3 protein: CASSELGLASTGELFF. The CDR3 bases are TGTGCCAGCAGTGAACTCGGACTAGCGTCCACCGGGGAGCTGTTTTTT.

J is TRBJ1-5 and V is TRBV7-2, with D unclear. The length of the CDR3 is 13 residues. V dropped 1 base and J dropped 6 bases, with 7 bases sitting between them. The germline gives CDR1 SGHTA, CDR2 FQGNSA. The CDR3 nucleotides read TGTGCCAGCAGCTTAGTACGCGGTCAGCCCCAGCATTTT. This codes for CASSLVRGQPQHF.

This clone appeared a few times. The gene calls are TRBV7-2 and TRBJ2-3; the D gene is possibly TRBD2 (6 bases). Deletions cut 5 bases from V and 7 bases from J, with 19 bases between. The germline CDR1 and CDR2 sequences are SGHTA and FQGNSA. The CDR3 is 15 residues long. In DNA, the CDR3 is TGTGCCAGCAGCCCCGGTGTGATGGGGAGGAATACGCAGTATTTT. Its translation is CASSPGVMGRNTQYF.

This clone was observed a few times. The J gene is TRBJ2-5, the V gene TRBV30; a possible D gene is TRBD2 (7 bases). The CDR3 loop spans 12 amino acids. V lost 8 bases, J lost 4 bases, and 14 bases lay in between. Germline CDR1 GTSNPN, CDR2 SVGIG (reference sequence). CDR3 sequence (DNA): TGTGCCGAGGGGGGGGGAAGAGAGACCCAGTACTTC. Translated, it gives CAEGGGRETQYF.

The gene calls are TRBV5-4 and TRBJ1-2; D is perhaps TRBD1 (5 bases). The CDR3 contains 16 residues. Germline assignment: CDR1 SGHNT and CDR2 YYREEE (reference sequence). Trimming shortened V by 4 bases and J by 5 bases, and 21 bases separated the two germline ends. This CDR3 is CASSPQAGGPWYGYTF. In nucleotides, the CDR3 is TGTGCCAGCAGCCCCCAAGCGGGGGGACCATGGTATGGCTACACCTTC.

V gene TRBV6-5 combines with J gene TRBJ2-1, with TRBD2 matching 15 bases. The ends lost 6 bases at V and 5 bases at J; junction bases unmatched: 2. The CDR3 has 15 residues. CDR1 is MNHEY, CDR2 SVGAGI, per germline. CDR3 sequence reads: CASRGLAGGDNEQFF. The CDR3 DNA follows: TGTGCCAGCAGGGGACTAGCGGGGGGCGACAATGAGCAGTTCTTC.

The chain's CDR3 is CASSLRTAVNEKLFF. In DNA, the CDR3 is TGCGCCAGCAGCCTACGGACAGCGGTAAATGAAAAACTGTTTTTT. The chain employs TRBV4-1 and TRBJ1-4, with TRBD1 as a possible D gene (6 bases). The V end lost 4 bases, the J end lost 5 bases, and 14 bases lay between the germline ends. Germline V gene data show CDR1 as MGHRA and CDR2 as YSYEKL. The CDR3 covers 15 residues.

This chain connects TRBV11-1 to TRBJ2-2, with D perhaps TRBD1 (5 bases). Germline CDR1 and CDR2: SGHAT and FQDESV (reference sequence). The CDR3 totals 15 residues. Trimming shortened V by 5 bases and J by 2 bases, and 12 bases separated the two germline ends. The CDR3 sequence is CASSRPDSNTGELFF. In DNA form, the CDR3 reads TGTGCCAGCAGCCGACCAGACAGCAACACCGGGGAGCTGTTTTTT.

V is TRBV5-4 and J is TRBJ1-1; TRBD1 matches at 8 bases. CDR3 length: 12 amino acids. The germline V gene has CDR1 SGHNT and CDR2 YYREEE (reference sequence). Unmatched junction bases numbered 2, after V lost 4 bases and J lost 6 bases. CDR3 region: CASSPQGAEAFF. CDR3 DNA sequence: TGTGCCAGCAGCCCACAGGGGGCTGAAGCTTTCTTT.